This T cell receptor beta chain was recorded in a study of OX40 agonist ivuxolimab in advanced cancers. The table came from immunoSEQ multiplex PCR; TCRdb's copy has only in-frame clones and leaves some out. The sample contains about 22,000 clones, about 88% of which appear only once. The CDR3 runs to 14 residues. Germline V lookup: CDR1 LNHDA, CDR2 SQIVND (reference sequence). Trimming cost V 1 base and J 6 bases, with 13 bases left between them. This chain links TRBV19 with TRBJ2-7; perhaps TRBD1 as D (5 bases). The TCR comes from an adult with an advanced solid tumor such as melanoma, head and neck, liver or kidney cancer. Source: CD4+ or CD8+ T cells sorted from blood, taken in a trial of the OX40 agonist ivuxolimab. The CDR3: CASSIAPGFGEQYF. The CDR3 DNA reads TGTGCCAGTAGTATAGCCCCAGGGTTCGGCGAGCAGTACTTC.